These 29 T cell receptor beta chains were sequenced from one sample in a study of T cell responses to AZD1222 COVID-19 vaccine. Here immunoSEQ multiplex PCR was the method, and the copy in TCRdb shows in-frame clones only, minus some. The table includes about 82,000 clones, around 87% detected once. The sequencing used peripheral blood, collected 28 days after the second AZD1222 dose. All receptors come from an adult who received the AZD1222 COVID-19 vaccine.

This CDR3 reads CASSRDRGPDTQYF. Here the CDR3 DNA reads TGTGCCAGCAGCCGGGACAGGGGGCCAGATACGCAGTATTTT. V gene TRBV11-3 combines with J gene TRBJ2-3; 12 bases fit TRBD1. Germline CDR1 is SGHNT and CDR2 is YENEEA. This CDR3 is built from 14 residues. Trimming cost V 5 bases and J 4 bases; bases outside gene matches: 1.

The CDR3 loop reads CASSQGQKYSPLHF. In DNA form, the CDR3 reads TGTGCCAGCAGCCAGGGACAGAAGTATTCACCCCTCCACTTT. The chain employs TRBV3-1 (or the pseudogene TRBV3-2) and TRBJ1-6; 7 bases are a match to TRBD1. Germline assignment: CDR1 LGHDT and CDR2 YNNKEL (reference sequence). The V gene end was trimmed by 3 bases and the J gene end by 8 bases; junction bases not matched to a gene: 4. CDR3 length equals 14 residues.

V gene TRBV5-1 combines with J gene TRBJ1-1, with no clear D. The CDR3 totals 14 residues. V gave up 1 base and J gave up 5 bases, with 12 bases separating them. Looked up from germline, CDR1 is SGHRS and CDR2 is YFSETQ. The chain's CDR3 is CASSLNSGRTEAFF. Here the CDR3 DNA reads TGCGCCAGCAGCTTGAACAGCGGTAGGACTGAAGCTTTCTTT.

The gene calls are TRBV5-5 and TRBJ2-1, with TRBD2 matching 15 bases. The CDR3 spans 17 residues. V trimming: 4 bases; J trimming: 4 bases; junction bases outside the gene matches: 6. The germline V gene has CDR1 SGHKS and CDR2 YYEKEE (reference sequence). The CDR3 region is CASSSRGTSGGYNEQFF. In DNA, the CDR3 is TGTGCCAGCAGCAGCCGCGGGACTAGCGGGGGGTACAATGAGCAGTTCTTC.

The CDR3 sequence is CASSPGQANTEAFF. DNA for the CDR3: TGTGCCAGCAGCCCCGGACAGGCGAACACTGAAGCTTTCTTT. This chain connects TRBV4-2 to TRBJ1-1, with 7 bases fitting TRBD1. Trimming cost V 4 bases and J 1 base; bases outside gene matches: 3. Germline CDR1 reads LGHNA; CDR2 reads YNFKEQ. This CDR3 has 14 residues.

Only one count was recorded for this clone. The V and J genes are TRBV7-2 and TRBJ1-1; 7 bases line up with TRBD1. The germline CDR1 and CDR2 sequences are SGHTA and FQGNSA. J lost 4 bases, V lost 5 bases, and 7 bases had no gene match. This CDR3 is built from 14 residues. The CDR3 DNA is TGTGCCAGCAGCAAAAGGACAGGAGTCACTGAAGCTTTCTTT. Translating gives CASSKRTGVTEAFF.

The genes are TRBV7-2 and TRBJ1-5; 9 bases agree with TRBD1. V lost 4 bases and J lost 3; bases outside the gene matches: 4. The CDR3 totals 15 residues. Looked up from germline, CDR1 is SGHTA and CDR2 is FQGNSA. CDR3 nucleotides: TGTGCCAGCAGCTCCGGGACAGGGTCCAATCAGCCCCAGCATTTT. Its translation is CASSSGTGSNQPQHF.

The V and J genes are TRBV7-9 and TRBJ1-2; D uncertain. The germline V gene encodes CDR1 SEHNR and CDR2 FQNEAQ (reference sequence). The CDR3 runs 14 residues. Trimming shortened V by 0 bases and J by 10 bases, and 15 bases separated the two germline ends. The CDR3 DNA is TGTGCCAGCAGCTTAGCGTCTGAGGCTGGGATCTACACCTTC. As protein: CASSLASEAGIYTF.

The gene calls are TRBV7-2 and TRBJ1-4; TRBD1 aligns across 9 bases. There are 14 residues in the CDR3. Germline CDR1 reads SGHTA; CDR2 reads FQGNSA. V lost 4 bases to trimming and J lost 5 bases; unmatched junction nucleotides: 2. The CDR3: CASSWTGANEKLFF. CDR3 nucleotide sequence: TGTGCCAGCAGCTGGACAGGGGCGAATGAAAAACTGTTTTTT.

In DNA, the CDR3 is TGTGCCAGCAGTACAGGGTTTGGAAACACCATATATTTT. Translating it yields CASSTGFGNTIYF. The V gene is TRBV27, the J gene TRBJ1-3; TRBD1 is a possible D gene (6 bases). Trimming left V 5 bases short and J 3 bases short, with 8 bases between. The CDR3 runs 13 residues. Germline lookup yields CDR1 MNHEY and CDR2 SMNVEV (reference sequence).

CDR3 protein: CASRLPTGGNEKLFF. CDR3 bases: TGTGCCAGCAGACTACCTACAGGGGGAAATGAAAAACTGTTTTTT. V gene TRBV28 combines with J gene TRBJ1-4; 8 bases fit TRBD1. Losses at the gene ends were 6 bases for V and 5 bases for J; bases not matched to a gene: 8. The germline V gene has CDR1 MDHEN and CDR2 SYDVKM. The CDR3 extends over 15 amino acids.

Only a few counts were recorded for this clone. This chain connects TRBV24-1 to TRBJ2-2; 8 bases are shared with TRBD1. This CDR3 has 15 residues. Per germline, CDR1 KGHDR and CDR2 SFDVKD. With 3 bases clipped from V and 5 bases from J, the junction kept 4 bases outside the gene matches. The CDR3 protein is CATSDTTGGTGELFF. CDR3 DNA sequence: TGTGCCACCAGTGATACCACAGGGGGAACCGGGGAGCTGTTTTTT.

V gene TRBV5-5 combines with J gene TRBJ2-7, with a tentative D call TRBD1 (6 bases). The CDR3 loop spans 15 amino acids. Trimming took 4 bases from V and 1 from J, leaving 15 bases between them. CDR1 and CDR2 from the germline V gene are SGHKS and YYEKEE (reference sequence). CDR3 coding DNA: TGTGCCAGCAGCGCTCGGGACACGCAGTCCTACGAGCAGTACTTC. Its protein is CASSARDTQSYEQYF. Full variable domain (missing parts from reference TRBV5-5 and TRBJ2-7): DAGVTQSPTHLIKTRGQQVTLRCSPISGHKSVSWYQQVLGQGPQFIFQYYEKEERGRGNFPDRFSARQFPNYSSELNVNALLLGDSALYLCASSARDTQSYEQYFGPGTRLTVT.

For this clone: The same CDR3 arises from other DNA sequences in this sample as well. The V call is TRBV11-2, the J call TRBJ1-3; D unresolved. CDR3 length equals 14 residues. The germline V gene encodes CDR1 SGHAT and CDR2 FQNNGV. V was shortened by 6 bases and J by 0 bases, with 9 bases between the two germline ends. CDR3 sequence reads: CASSRLSSGNTIYF. DNA of the CDR3: TGTGCCAGCAGTAGACTGTCCTCTGGAAACACCATATATTTT. Full variable domain (outside the CDR3, taken from reference TRBV11-2 and TRBJ1-3): EAGVAQSPRYKIIEKRQSVAFWCNPISGHATLYWYQQILGQGPKLLIQFQNNGVVDDSQLPKDRFSAERLKGVDSTLKIQPAKLEDSAVYLCASSRLSSGNTIYFGEGSWLTVV.

The chain links TRBV18 to TRBJ1-6; D not certain. Germline V gene data show CDR1 as KGHSH and CDR2 as LQKENI. The CDR3 runs to 16 residues. Trimming took off 6 bases at V and 5 bases at J, with 17 bases between the two ends. CDR3 protein: CASSQNPSRDNSPLHF. The CDR3 coding sequence is TGTGCCAGCTCCCAGAACCCGTCGCGGGATAATTCACCCCTCCACTTT.

V gene TRBV6-1 combines with J gene TRBJ1-6, with TRBD1 matching 7 bases. The CDR3 totals 17 residues. From germline, CDR1 is MNHNS and CDR2 SASEGT. The ends lost 2 bases at V and 7 bases at J; junction bases unmatched: 11. The CDR3 reads CASSEIRDSGLNSPLHF. CDR3 coding DNA: TGTGCCAGCAGTGAAATAAGGGACAGCGGACTCAATTCACCCCTCCACTTT.

The genes are TRBV7-9 and TRBJ1-2, with 7 bases matching TRBD1. Germline V gene sequence: CDR1 SEHNR, CDR2 FQNEAQ (reference sequence). This CDR3 spans 13 amino acids. The J segment lost 2 bases and the V segment lost 5 bases, leaving 2 bases of the junction unmatched. The CDR3 spells CASSPGQNYGYTF. In nucleotides, the CDR3 is TGTGCCAGCAGCCCGGGACAGAACTATGGCTACACCTTC. Looking up the rest from reference TRBV7-9 and TRBJ1-2 gives the full variable domain: DTGVSQNPRHKITKRGQNVTFRCDPISEHNRLYWYRQTLGQGPEFLTYFQNEAQLEKSRLLSDRFSAERPKGSFSTLEIQRTEQGDSAMYLCASSPGQNYGYTFGSGTRLTVV.

The chain carries TRBV11-2 and TRBJ2-1; perhaps TRBD2 as D (6 bases). V gave up 3 bases and J gave up 6 bases, with 9 bases separating them. This CDR3 is built from 13 residues. CDR1 and CDR2 (germline): SGHAT, FQNNGV. The CDR3 region has the DNA TGTGCCAGCAGCTTTACGACTAGCAATGAGCAGTTCTTC. As protein: CASSFTTSNEQFF.

This clone showed up just a few times. Written as DNA, the CDR3 is TGCGCCAGCAGCAGGGGACAGGGGAAGAGCGATTCACCCCTCCACTTT. This sequence encodes CASSRGQGKSDSPLHF. The chain carries TRBV5-1 and TRBJ1-6; 10 bases are a match to TRBD1. Losses at the gene ends were 4 bases for V and 8 bases for J; bases not matched to a gene: 9. CDR1 and CDR2 from the germline V gene are SGHRS and YFSETQ. The CDR3 sequence is 16 residues long. The whole variable domain, filled in from reference TRBV5-1 and TRBJ1-6, reads KAGVTQTPRYLIKTRGQQVTLSCSPISGHRSVSWYQQTPGQGLQFLFEYFSETQRNKGNFPGRFSGRQFSNSRSEMNVSTLELGDSALYLCASSRGQGKSDSPLHFGNGTRLTVT.

This chain uses TRBV7-6 with TRBJ2-7; D is uncertain. This CDR3 contains 15 residues. The germline V gene encodes CDR1 SGHVS and CDR2 FNYEAQ. The germline V and J ends were trimmed by 1 base and 2 bases, with 12 bases remaining between them. CDR3 region: CASSLVHSPTYEQYF. The CDR3 DNA sequence: TGTGCCAGCAGCTTAGTGCACAGCCCTACCTACGAGCAGTACTTC.

The chain recombines TRBV30 with TRBJ1-1; unclear D gene. The CDR3 consists of 13 residues. Trimming took off 0 bases at V and 0 bases at J, with 5 bases between the two ends. Germline CDR1 and CDR2: GTSNPN and SVGIG (reference sequence). CDR3 residues: CAWSVGLNTEAFF. The CDR3 DNA reads TGTGCCTGGAGTGTGGGCCTGAACACTGAAGCTTTCTTT.

The rearrangement joins TRBV5-8 to TRBJ2-1; 8 bases line up with TRBD1. The junction had 9 bases not matched to a gene; V was cut back by 4 bases and J by 6 bases. The length of the CDR3 is 15 residues. Germline V gene sequence: CDR1 SGHTS, CDR2 YDEGEE. Here the CDR3 reads CASSPPGQDLNEQFF. CDR3 in DNA: TGTGCCAGCAGCCCGCCGGGACAGGACCTCAATGAGCAGTTCTTC.

This chain uses TRBV2 with TRBJ1-1, with D unclear. The CDR3 consists of 13 residues. Germline V gene lookup returns CDR1 SNHLY and CDR2 FYNNEI. Trimming removed 8 bases from V and 6 bases from J, with 16 bases in between. The CDR3 region has the DNA TGTGCCAGCGGGATTACATTGAGCGCTGAAGCTTTCTTT. It translates to CASGITLSAEAFF.

The chain is built from TRBV11-2 and TRBJ2-2; the D gene is possibly TRBD1 (6 bases). The V end was cut by 4 bases, the J end by 5 bases, with 17 bases between. This CDR3 region has 16 residues. Germline CDR1 SGHAT, CDR2 FQNNGV. The CDR3 nucleotides are TGTGCCAGCAGCTCCACAGGGTTTATGAGTACCGGGGAGCTGTTTTTT. It specifies CASSSTGFMSTGELFF.

The V call is TRBV6-5, the J call TRBJ1-5; D might be TRBD1 (5 bases). This CDR3 has 15 residues. The germline V gene has CDR1 MNHEY and CDR2 SVGAGI. The V end was cut by 5 bases, the J end by 7 bases, with 18 bases between. The CDR3 region is CASSQWVGGPQPQHF. The DNA of the CDR3 is TGTGCCAGCAGTCAATGGGTGGGGGGACCCCAGCCCCAGCATTTT.

V gene TRBV5-8 combines with J gene TRBJ2-7; the D gene is possibly TRBD2 (5 bases). CDR1 is SGHTS, CDR2 YDEGEE, per germline. V dropped 4 bases and J dropped 3 bases, with 14 bases sitting between them. The CDR3 totals 14 residues. The CDR3 loop is CASSPQWESYEQYF. CDR3 DNA sequence: TGTGCCAGCAGCCCCCAATGGGAGAGCTACGAGCAGTACTTC.

The V and J genes are TRBV18 and TRBJ1-1; 10 bases map to TRBD1. Germline values: CDR1 KGHSH, CDR2 LQKENI. The length of the CDR3 is 16 residues. Trimming took 3 bases from V and 6 from J; bases not matched to a gene: 10. The CDR3 coding sequence is TGTGCCAGCTCACCTCCGGGACAGGGGACTTGGTCTGAAGCTTTCTTT. This translates into CASSPPGQGTWSEAFF.

The chain joins TRBV29-1 to TRBJ1-1; perhaps TRBD1 as D (6 bases). Germline V lookup: CDR1 SQVTM, CDR2 ANQGSEA. V gave up 2 bases and J gave up 2 bases, with 21 bases separating them. There are 17 residues in the CDR3. The CDR3 reads CSVESITGQYSNTEAFF. The CDR3 nucleotides read TGCAGCGTTGAAAGCATAACAGGGCAATACTCAAACACTGAAGCTTTCTTT.

V and J are TRBV19 and TRBJ1-3; TRBD1 might be the D (6 bases). CDR3 size: 15 residues. V lost 6 bases and J 1 base, leaving 13 bases between the germline ends. Germline assignment: CDR1 LNHDA and CDR2 SQIVND (reference sequence). The CDR3 DNA reads TGTGCCAGTAGGCCATCAGGGGCGTCTGGAAACACCATATATTTT. This translates into CASRPSGASGNTIYF.